These 30 T cell receptor beta chains were all obtained from the same sample, sequenced in a study of blood T cells in healthy people across ages. Together with a sample-barcoded 5' primer, a J-beta primer mix was included in a second PCR lasting about 7 to 11 cycles. TCRdb ran MiXCR on the 5' RACE reads and lists one entry per CDR3 protein. This sample carries roughly 1 million distinct CDR3 sequences, around 27% of them seen once, and the ten largest clones take around 0.75%. This same sample was also taken into another study, of T cells of mothers and their children.

Input material: blood. These receptors all stem from a girl aged 2 to 10 in good health.

The chain carries TRBV2 and TRBJ1-1; D call uncertain. This CDR3 contains 13 residues. Trimming pared 3 bases from V and 11 bases from J, leaving 16 bases between. CDR1 and CDR2 (germline): SNHLY, FYNNEI. Here the CDR3 DNA reads TGTGCCAGCAGTGATTGGGCCCCCCCGAGGGCTTTCTTT. Its protein product is CASSDWAPPRAFF.

This clonotype was recorded a few times. This rearrangement joins TRBV29-1 to TRBJ2-7; the D is unclear. The CDR3 covers 11 residues. V lost 7 bases and J lost 6, with 13 bases in between. Germline V CDR1 and CDR2: SQVTM, ANQGSEA. CDR3 sequence (DNA): TGCAGCGCAAGACACGCAGTCGAGCAGTACTTC. This translates into CSARHAVEQYF.

In DNA, the CDR3 is TGTGCCAGCAGCTTAGAGGGGGCGAAGTATCAGCCCCAGCATTTT. Protein sequence: CASSLEGAKYQPQHF. The rearrangement uses TRBV7-2 and TRBJ1-5; 7 bases align to TRBD1. Germline CDR1 SGHTA, CDR2 FQGNSA. J gave up 5 bases and V 1 base, and 5 bases lay outside the gene matches. This CDR3 has 15 amino acids.

Worth noting for this clonotype: This may come from a read error, since a much larger clone is one base off. DNA for the CDR3: TGTGCCAGCAGCCAATTTGGGGCCAACGTCCTGACTTTC. The encoded protein is CASSQFGANVLTF. The chain links TRBV14 to TRBJ2-6; D gene unclear. CDR3 length equals 13 residues. Trimming pared 2 bases from V and 3 bases from J, leaving 2 bases between. CDR1 and CDR2 from the germline V gene are SGHDN and FVKESK.

The gene calls are TRBV7-9 and TRBJ2-4; D might be TRBD1 (5 bases). With 2 bases removed from V and 15 bases from J, the gap between germline ends came to 29 bases. The germline V gene has CDR1 SEHNR and CDR2 FQNEAQ (reference sequence). CDR3 length: 17 residues. The CDR3 protein is CASSLLSLIGGAPQAYF. CDR3 nucleotide sequence: TGTGCCAGCAGCTTATTATCTCTCATCGGTGGGGCACCACAGGCGTACTTC.

This clonotype has just a few counts. The gene calls are TRBV13 and TRBJ1-5; D ambiguous. The CDR3 totals 15 residues. Germline CDR1 and CDR2: PRHDT and FYEKMQ (reference sequence). The V end was cut by 0 bases, the J end by 7 bases, with 13 bases between. CDR3 nucleotide sequence: TGTGCCAGCAGCTTAGGGCCGATGTTGGGACAGCCCCAGCATTTT. Encoded protein: CASSLGPMLGQPQHF.

This clonotype was counted a few times. V gene TRBV20-1 combines with J gene TRBJ2-1; D is uncertain. CDR3 length: 12 residues. Germline assignment: CDR1 DFQATT and CDR2 SNEGSKA (reference sequence). The chain's CDR3 is CSAIYSYNEQFF. The CDR3 DNA sequence: TGCAGCGCCATTTACTCCTACAATGAGCAGTTCTTC.

The V and J genes are TRBV2 and TRBJ2-1, with 10 nucleotides matching TRBD2. Per germline, CDR1 SNHLY and CDR2 FYNNEI. The V and J ends lost 6 bases and 8 bases, in that order; junction bases with no gene match: 10. CDR3 length: 15 amino acids. CDR3 in DNA: TGTGCCAGCAGGGAGCGGGAGGGCCGTCGGGATGAGCAGTTCTTC. As protein: CASREREGRRDEQFF.

The gene calls are TRBV5-1 and TRBJ2-5, with 7 positions matching TRBD2. This CDR3 has 14 amino acids. Unmatched junction bases numbered 11, after V lost 7 bases and J lost 5 bases. Germline-derived CDR1 and CDR2 are SGHRS and YFSETQ. The CDR3 protein is CASRPTSLGETQYF. CDR3 DNA sequence: TGCGCCAGCCGACCGACTAGCCTGGGTGAGACCCAGTACTTC.

This clonotype has more than one count but fewer than ten. This rearrangement joins TRBV20-1 to TRBJ2-1; 7 nucleotides align to TRBD2. The germline gives CDR1 DFQATT, CDR2 SNEGSKA (reference sequence). V dropped 6 bases and J dropped 6; count of bases not matched to a gene: 11. The CDR3 consists of 14 residues. This CDR3 is CSATGLGEGNEQFF. Here the CDR3 DNA reads TGCAGTGCAACAGGACTTGGGGAGGGCAATGAGCAGTTCTTC.

This clonotype was recorded a few times. The rearrangement joins TRBV10-3 to TRBJ2-1; 8 positions agree with TRBD2. V lost 4 bases to trimming and J lost 6 bases; unmatched junction nucleotides: 5. Germline lookup yields CDR1 ENHRY and CDR2 SYGVKD. The CDR3 loop spans 14 amino acids. CDR3 residues: CAISGSGETNEQFF. DNA for the CDR3: TGTGCCATCAGTGGTAGCGGGGAGACCAATGAGCAGTTCTTC.

The chain recombines TRBV29-1 with TRBJ1-2; 7 bases are shared with TRBD1. The V gene's germline CDR1 is SQVTM and CDR2 ANQGSEA. With V trimmed by 0 bases and J by 2 bases, 6 bases remained unmatched. The CDR3 loop spans 15 amino acids. CDR3 nucleotide sequence: TGCAGCGTTGAAGATCTAGGGACAGACAACTATGGCTACACCTTC. Protein product: CSVEDLGTDNYGYTF.

This chain joins TRBV29-1 and TRBJ2-1, with 10 bases matching TRBD2. V gave up 7 bases and J gave up 8 bases; unmatched junction bases: 11. The CDR3 is made up of 14 amino acids. Per germline, CDR1 SQVTM and CDR2 ANQGSEA. The CDR3 is CSGGSGRASDEQFF. The DNA for the CDR3 is TGCAGCGGGGGCAGCGGGAGGGCCTCCGATGAGCAGTTCTTC.

This clonotype was counted only a few times. V gene TRBV6-2 or TRBV6-3 combines with J gene TRBJ1-2, with D perhaps matching TRBD1 (6 bases). Trimming removed 0 bases at V and 0 bases at J, with 11 bases between. Germline V lookup: CDR1 MNHEY, CDR2 SVGEGT. This CDR3 is built from 16 residues. The CDR3: CASSYSRDRPNYGYTF. In nucleotides, the CDR3 is TGTGCCAGCAGTTACTCTCGAGACAGGCCTAACTATGGCTACACCTTC.

This clonotype was picked up a small number of times. CDR3 residues: CASSDLTVYEQYF. As DNA, the CDR3 is TGTGCCAGCAGTGATTTGACAGTCTACGAGCAGTACTTC. The genes are TRBV6-1 and TRBJ2-7, with D perhaps matching TRBD1 (5 bases). The length of the CDR3 is 13 residues. The V and J ends lost 3 bases and 3 bases respectively, with 9 bases between them. Germline lookup yields CDR1 MNHNS and CDR2 SASEGT.

The J gene is TRBJ2-1, the V gene TRBV24-1; D possibly corresponds to TRBD1 (6 bases). The J call may be mistaken, given a closer DNA end match to TRBJ2-5. Germline V gene lookup returns CDR1 KGHDR and CDR2 SFDVKD. The CDR3 has 12 residues. This chain's CDR3 is CATSGTEETQYF. CDR3 bases: TGTGCCACCAGTGGGACAGAAGAGACCCAGTACTTC.

The chain employs TRBV29-1 and TRBJ2-7, with 13 bases aligning to TRBD2. CDR3 size: 16 residues. V lost 2 bases, J lost 0 bases, and 4 bases stayed unmatched. CDR1 is SQVTM, CDR2 ANQGSEA, per germline. The CDR3 DNA reads TGCAGCGTTGAATGGGGGACTAGCGGGAACTCCTACGAGCAGTACTTC. This encodes CSVEWGTSGNSYEQYF.

The rearrangement links TRBV20-1 to TRBJ1-2; D is ambiguous. Germline CDR1 and CDR2: DFQATT and SNEGSKA (reference sequence). This CDR3 is built from 12 residues. Trimming shortened V by 7 bases and J by 4 bases, and 13 bases separated the two germline ends. This CDR3 is CSGLGGPYGYTF. CDR3 DNA sequence: TGCAGTGGACTGGGAGGCCCCTATGGCTACACCTTC.

In this sample, this clonotype turned up a few times. The CDR3 protein is CASSFSQRSTYEQYF. In nucleotides, the CDR3 is TGTGCCAGCAGTTTTAGTCAGAGATCGACCTACGAGCAGTACTTC. This chain joins TRBV5-6 and TRBJ2-7; D unresolved. The length of the CDR3 is 15 residues. Trimming stripped 5 bases from V and 2 bases from J, with 17 bases between. Per the germline V gene, CDR1 is SGHDT and CDR2 is YYEEEE.

The chain employs TRBV27 and TRBJ2-3; 7 nucleotides match TRBD2. With V trimmed by 2 bases and J by 6 bases, 5 bases remained unmatched. The CDR3 length is 14 residues. Germline V CDR1 and CDR2: MNHEY, SMNVEV (reference sequence). The CDR3 protein is CASSLGAGPDTQYF. CDR3 DNA: TGTGCCAGCAGTTTAGGAGCGGGACCGGATACGCAGTATTTT.

In this sample, this clonotype turned up a few times. The rearrangement joins TRBV2 to TRBJ2-5, with D maybe TRBD1 (6 bases). Trimming removed 2 bases from V and 5 bases from J, with 21 bases in between. Germline lookup yields CDR1 SNHLY and CDR2 FYNNEI. This CDR3 is built from 17 residues. In nucleotides, the CDR3 is TGTGCCAGCAGTGAAAGGGCAGGGGTATCGATGGGGGAGACCCAGTACTTC. Amino acids: CASSERAGVSMGETQYF.

This clonotype has more than one count but fewer than ten. V and J are TRBV29-1 and TRBJ2-5, with D unclear. CDR1 is SQVTM and CDR2 is ANQGSEA in the germline V gene. The CDR3 length is 13 residues. Trimming removed 1 base from V and 1 base from J, with 7 bases in between. The CDR3 loop is CSVEGVTQETQYF. CDR3 DNA: TGCAGCGTTGAAGGAGTTACCCAAGAGACCCAGTACTTC.

V usage is TRBV6-2 or TRBV6-3 and J usage is TRBJ2-3, with D unresolved. The CDR3 contains 14 residues. The V end lost 2 bases, the J end lost 3 bases, and 9 bases lay between the germline ends. CDR1 is MNHEY, CDR2 SVGEGT, per germline. CDR3 DNA: TGTGCCAGCAGTTACCAGGTTCCTACAGATACGCAGTATTTT. Amino acids: CASSYQVPTDTQYF.

The sample holds a few counts of this clonotype. CDR3 region: CASSYSILAGNQETQYF. CDR3 sequence (DNA): TGTGCCAGCAGTTACTCGATCCTAGCGGGGAACCAAGAGACCCAGTACTTC. V is TRBV6-5 and J is TRBJ2-5, with 9 nucleotides matching TRBD2. Germline V gene sequence: CDR1 MNHEY, CDR2 SVGAGI. This CDR3 region has 17 residues. V shed 0 bases, J shed 0 bases, and the junction held 5 bases outside the gene matches.

This CDR3 reads CASSSSTGNTEAFF. The CDR3 region has the DNA TGCGCCAGCAGCTCTTCGACAGGGAACACTGAAGCTTTCTTT. The V and J genes are TRBV5-1 and TRBJ1-1; D is perhaps TRBD1 (6 bases). The CDR3 is made up of 14 amino acids. Trimming removed 3 bases at V and 1 base at J, with 10 bases between. Germline CDR1 reads SGHRS; CDR2 reads YFSETQ.

The sample holds a few counts of this clonotype. The rearrangement uses TRBV20-1 and TRBJ2-4; no clear D gene. Germline V gives CDR1 DFQATT, CDR2 SNEGSKA (reference sequence). Between the trimmed V and J ends, which lost 3 bases and 5 bases, there was a span of 11 bases. CDR3 length equals 13 residues. The DNA of the CDR3 is TGCAGTGCTAGCAGCCCTCAGGAAAACATTCAGTACTTC. It translates to CSASSPQENIQYF.

This clonotype was observed a handful of times. The rearrangement uses TRBV7-2 and TRBJ2-7, with D tentatively TRBD1 or TRBD2 (5 bases each). Germline CDR1 reads SGHTA; CDR2 reads FQGNSA. The V and J ends lost 4 bases and 0 bases respectively, with 10 bases between them. The CDR3 contains 14 residues. CDR3 bases: TGTGCCAGCAGCTACGGGACGTACTCCTACGAGCAGTACTTC. This encodes CASSYGTYSYEQYF.

This clonotype appeared a few times. The rearrangement joins TRBV7-2 to TRBJ2-5; 10 positions match TRBD2. J gave up 7 bases and V 2 bases, and 10 bases lay outside the gene matches. Germline CDR1 is SGHTA and CDR2 is FQGNSA. There are 16 residues in the CDR3. CDR3 sequence reads: CASSLSSGGPPGTQYF. CDR3 DNA sequence: TGTGCCAGCAGCTTAAGTAGCGGGGGGCCCCCCGGGACCCAGTACTTC.

V gene TRBV3-1 combines with J gene TRBJ1-1; D remains ambiguous. Trimming took off 0 bases at V and 5 bases at J, with 13 bases between the two ends. The germline gives CDR1 LGHDT, CDR2 YNNKEL (reference sequence). This CDR3 is built from 15 residues. The CDR3 DNA follows: TGTGCCAGCAGCCAAGAGATTGAGGGAGAAACTGAAGCTTTCTTT. It is translated as CASSQEIEGETEAFF.

This sequence joins TRBV3-1 and TRBJ2-1; the D gene is possibly TRBD1 (6 bases). Germline CDR1 is LGHDT and CDR2 is YNNKEL (reference sequence). The CDR3 length is 18 residues. V was cut by 3 bases and J by 4 bases, with 22 bases left in between. CDR3 residues: CASSHLTVDLGGYNEQFF. The CDR3 bases are TGTGCCAGCAGCCACCTTACGGTCGACCTAGGGGGTTACAATGAGCAGTTCTTC.